The clone carrying this T cell receptor (beta chain) has more than one count but fewer than ten. As yet, its antigen is unknown. In the PCR, 60 Vbeta and 13 Jbeta primers were used. As processed by the authors: It was a later analysis that counted approximately 81 million unique TCR beta chains, of which about 10 million were shared. Here immunoSEQ multiplex PCR was the method, and the copy in TCRdb shows in-frame clones only, minus some. V, J and clone size reflect that table, while D and trimming were determined from the DNA. Among 130,000 to 150,000 clones listed, 78% were seen once. The data derive from a study of cytomegalovirus exposure and HLA in healthy donors. Study-wide findings and caveats: TCR beta V segments were, for the most part, productive about 87% or about 30% of the time in an earlier analysis.

Germline V gene lookup returns CDR1 LNHDA and CDR2 SQIVND (reference sequence). This CDR3 is built from 14 residues. V lost 6 bases and J lost 3; bases outside the gene matches: 5. The source of this sequence is a woman aged 18-29 years in good health and CMV-seropositive. The V gene is TRBV19, the J gene TRBJ1-3; TRBD1 matches 7 bases. Sequencing input: PBMCs. The CDR3 reads CASRGQNYGNTIYF. Written as DNA, the CDR3 is TGTGCCAGTAGGGGACAGAATTATGGAAACACCATATATTTT.